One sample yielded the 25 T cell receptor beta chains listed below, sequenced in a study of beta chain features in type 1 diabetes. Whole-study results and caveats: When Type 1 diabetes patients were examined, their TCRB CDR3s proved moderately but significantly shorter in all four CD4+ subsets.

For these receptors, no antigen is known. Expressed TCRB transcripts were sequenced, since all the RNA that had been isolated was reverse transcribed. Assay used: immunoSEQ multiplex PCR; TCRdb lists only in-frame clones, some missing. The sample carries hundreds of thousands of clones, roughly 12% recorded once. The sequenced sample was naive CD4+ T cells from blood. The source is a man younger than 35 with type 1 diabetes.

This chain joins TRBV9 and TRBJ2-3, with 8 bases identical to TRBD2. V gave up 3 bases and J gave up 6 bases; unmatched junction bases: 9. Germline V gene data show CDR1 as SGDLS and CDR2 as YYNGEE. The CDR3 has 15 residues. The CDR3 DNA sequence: TGTGCCAGCAGCGCTCGACTAGCGTACGAGGATACGCAGTATTTT. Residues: CASSARLAYEDTQYF.

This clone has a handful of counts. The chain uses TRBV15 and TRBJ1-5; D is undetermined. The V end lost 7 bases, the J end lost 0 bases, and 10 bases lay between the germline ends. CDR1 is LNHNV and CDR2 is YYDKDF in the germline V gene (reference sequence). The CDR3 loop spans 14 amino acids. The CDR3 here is CATTGRDSNQPQHF. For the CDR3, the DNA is TGTGCCACCACCGGGAGGGATAGCAATCAGCCCCAGCATTTT. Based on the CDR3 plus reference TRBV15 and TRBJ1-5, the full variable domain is DAMVIQNPRYQVTQFGKPVTLSCSQTLNHNVMYWYQQKSSQAPKLLFHYYDKDFNNEADTPDNFQSRRPNTSFCFLDIRSPGLGDTAMYLCATTGRDSNQPQHFGDGTRLSIL.

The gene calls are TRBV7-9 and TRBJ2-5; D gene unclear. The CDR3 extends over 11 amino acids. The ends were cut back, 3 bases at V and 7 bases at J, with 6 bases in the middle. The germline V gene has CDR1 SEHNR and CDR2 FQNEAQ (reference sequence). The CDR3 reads CASSFDATQYF. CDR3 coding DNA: TGTGCCAGCAGCTTTGACGCGACCCAGTACTTC.

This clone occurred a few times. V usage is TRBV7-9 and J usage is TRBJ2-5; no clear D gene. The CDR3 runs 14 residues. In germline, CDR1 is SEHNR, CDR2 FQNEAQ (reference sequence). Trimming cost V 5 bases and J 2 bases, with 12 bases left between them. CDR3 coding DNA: TGTGCCAGCAGCCACCCAGCGACTCAAGAGACCCAGTACTTC. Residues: CASSHPATQETQYF. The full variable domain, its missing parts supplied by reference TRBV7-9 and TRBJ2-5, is DTGVSQNPRHKITKRGQNVTFRCDPISEHNRLYWYRQTLGQGPEFLTYFQNEAQLEKSRLLSDRFSAERPKGSFSTLEIQRTEQGDSAMYLCASSHPATQETQYFGPGTRLLVL.

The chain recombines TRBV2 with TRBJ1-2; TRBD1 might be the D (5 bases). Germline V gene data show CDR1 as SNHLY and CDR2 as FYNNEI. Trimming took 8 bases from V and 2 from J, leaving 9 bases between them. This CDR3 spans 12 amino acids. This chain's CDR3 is CASGTKNYGYTF. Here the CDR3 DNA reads TGTGCCAGCGGGACTAAAAACTATGGCTACACCTTC.

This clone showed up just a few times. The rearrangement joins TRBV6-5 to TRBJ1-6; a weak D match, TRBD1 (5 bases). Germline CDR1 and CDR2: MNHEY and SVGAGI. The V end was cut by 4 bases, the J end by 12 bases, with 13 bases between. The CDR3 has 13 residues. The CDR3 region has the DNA TGTGCCAGCAGTTCCCGGGACCGAGAACCCCTCCACTTT. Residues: CASSSRDREPLHF.

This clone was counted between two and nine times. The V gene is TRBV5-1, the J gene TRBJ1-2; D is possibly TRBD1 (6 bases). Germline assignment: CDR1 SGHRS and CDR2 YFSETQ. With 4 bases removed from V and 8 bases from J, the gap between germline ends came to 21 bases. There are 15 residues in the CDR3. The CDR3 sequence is CASSGPGGTLEGYTF. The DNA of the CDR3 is TGCGCCAGCAGCGGGCCCGGGGGCACCCTAGAGGGCTACACCTTC.

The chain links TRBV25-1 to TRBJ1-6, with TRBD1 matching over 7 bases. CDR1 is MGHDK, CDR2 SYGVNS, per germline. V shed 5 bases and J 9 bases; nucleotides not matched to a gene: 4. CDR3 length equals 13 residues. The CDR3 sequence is CASSYRGGSPLHF. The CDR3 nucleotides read TGTGCCAGCAGTTACAGGGGAGGTTCACCCCTCCACTTT. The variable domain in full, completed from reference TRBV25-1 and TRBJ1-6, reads EADIYQTPRYLVIGTGKKITLECSQTMGHDKMYWYQQDPGMELHLIHYSYGVNSTEKGDLSSESTVSRIRTEHFPLTLESARPSHTSQYLCASSYRGGSPLHFGNGTRLTVT.

CDR3 sequence reads: CASSSVGNYGYTF. Here the CDR3 DNA reads TGTGCCAGCAGTAGTGTGGGTAACTATGGCTACACCTTC. This chain uses TRBV25-1 with TRBJ1-2; D is unresolved. The CDR3 is 13 amino acids. With 5 bases removed from V and 1 base from J, the gap between germline ends came to 8 bases. CDR1 MGHDK and CDR2 SYGVNS come from the germline V gene.

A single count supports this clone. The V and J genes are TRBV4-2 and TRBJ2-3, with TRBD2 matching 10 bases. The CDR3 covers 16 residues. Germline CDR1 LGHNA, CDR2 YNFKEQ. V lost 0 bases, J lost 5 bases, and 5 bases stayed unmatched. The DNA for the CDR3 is TGTGCCAGCAGCCAAGATACGGGACTAGCGAGAGATACGCAGTATTTT. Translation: CASSQDTGLARDTQYF.

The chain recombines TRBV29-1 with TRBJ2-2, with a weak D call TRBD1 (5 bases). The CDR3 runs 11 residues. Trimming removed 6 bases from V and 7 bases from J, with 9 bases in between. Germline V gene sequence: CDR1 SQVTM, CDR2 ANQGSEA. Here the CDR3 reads CSVGHLGELFF. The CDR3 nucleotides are TGCAGCGTCGGACACCTCGGGGAGCTGTTTTTT.

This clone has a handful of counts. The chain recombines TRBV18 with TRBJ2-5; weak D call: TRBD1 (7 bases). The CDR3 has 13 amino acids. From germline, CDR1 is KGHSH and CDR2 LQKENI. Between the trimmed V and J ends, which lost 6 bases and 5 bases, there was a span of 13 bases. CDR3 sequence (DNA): TGTGCCAGCTCTGGAGGGACAGATGAGACCCAGTACTTC. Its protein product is CASSGGTDETQYF.

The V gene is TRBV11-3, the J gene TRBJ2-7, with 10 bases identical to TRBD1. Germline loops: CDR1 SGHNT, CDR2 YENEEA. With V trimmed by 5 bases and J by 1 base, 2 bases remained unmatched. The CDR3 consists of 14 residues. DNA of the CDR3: TGTGCCAGCAGCACGGGACAGGGGTCCTACGAGCAGTACTTC. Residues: CASSTGQGSYEQYF. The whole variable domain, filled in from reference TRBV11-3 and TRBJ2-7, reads EAGVVQSPRYKIIEKKQPVAFWCNPISGHNTLYWYLQNLGQGPELLIRYENEEAVDDSQLPKDRFSAERLKGVDSTLKIQPAELGDSAVYLCASSTGQGSYEQYFGPGTRLTVT.

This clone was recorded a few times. The CDR3 loop is CASSWDRGYEQYF. The CDR3 nucleotides read TGTGCCAGCAGCTGGGACAGGGGCTACGAGCAGTACTTC. This sequence joins TRBV7-9 and TRBJ2-7; 10 bases are shared with TRBD1. From germline, CDR1 is SEHNR and CDR2 FQNEAQ (reference sequence). This CDR3 contains 13 residues. Trimming cost V 4 bases and J 3 bases; bases outside gene matches: 0.

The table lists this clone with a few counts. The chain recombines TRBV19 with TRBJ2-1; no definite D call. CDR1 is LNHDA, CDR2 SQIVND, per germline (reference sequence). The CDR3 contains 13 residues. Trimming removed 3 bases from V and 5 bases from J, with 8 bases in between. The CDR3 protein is CASSIRPDNEQFF. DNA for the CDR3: TGTGCCAGTAGTATCCGTCCGGACAATGAGCAGTTCTTC.

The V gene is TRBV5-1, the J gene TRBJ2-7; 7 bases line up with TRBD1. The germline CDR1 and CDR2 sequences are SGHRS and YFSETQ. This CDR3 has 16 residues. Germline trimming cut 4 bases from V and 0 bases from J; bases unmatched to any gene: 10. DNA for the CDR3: TGCGCCAGCAGCCCCAACGGGGACAGCAGCTCCTACGAGCAGTACTTC. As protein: CASSPNGDSSSYEQYF.

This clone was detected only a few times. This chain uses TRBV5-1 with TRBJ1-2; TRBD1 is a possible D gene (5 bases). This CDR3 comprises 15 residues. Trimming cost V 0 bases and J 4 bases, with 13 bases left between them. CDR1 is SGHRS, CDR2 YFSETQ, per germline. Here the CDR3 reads CASSLGPRDGYGYTF. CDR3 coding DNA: TGCGCCAGCAGCTTGGGTCCTAGGGACGGCTATGGCTACACCTTC.

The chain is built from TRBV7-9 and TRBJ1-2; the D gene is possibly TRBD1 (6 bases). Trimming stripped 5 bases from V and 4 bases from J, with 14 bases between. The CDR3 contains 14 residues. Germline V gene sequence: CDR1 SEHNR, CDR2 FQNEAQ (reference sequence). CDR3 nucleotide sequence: TGTGCCAGCAGCCAAGGGGACACTTCCTATGGCTACACCTTC. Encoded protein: CASSQGDTSYGYTF.

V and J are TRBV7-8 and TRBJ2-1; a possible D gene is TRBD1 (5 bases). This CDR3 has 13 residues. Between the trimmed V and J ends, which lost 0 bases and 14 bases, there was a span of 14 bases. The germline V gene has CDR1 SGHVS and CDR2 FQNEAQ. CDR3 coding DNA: TGTGCCAGCAGCTTAGCGGAAGGGGAACGTGAGTTCTTC. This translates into CASSLAEGEREFF.

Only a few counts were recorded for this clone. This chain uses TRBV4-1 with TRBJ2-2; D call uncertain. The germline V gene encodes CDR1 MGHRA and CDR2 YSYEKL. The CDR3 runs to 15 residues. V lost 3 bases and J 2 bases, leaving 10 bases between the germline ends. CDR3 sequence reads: CASSHPAGNTGELFF. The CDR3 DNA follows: TGCGCCAGCAGCCACCCGGCAGGTAACACCGGGGAGCTGTTTTTT.

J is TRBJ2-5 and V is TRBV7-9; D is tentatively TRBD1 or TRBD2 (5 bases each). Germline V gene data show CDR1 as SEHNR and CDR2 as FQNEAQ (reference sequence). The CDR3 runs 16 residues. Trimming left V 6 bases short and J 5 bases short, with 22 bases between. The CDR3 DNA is TGTGCCAGCAGGTCGTCGCGGGTGGGGGTAAGGGAGACCCAGTACTTC. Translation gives CASRSSRVGVRETQYF.

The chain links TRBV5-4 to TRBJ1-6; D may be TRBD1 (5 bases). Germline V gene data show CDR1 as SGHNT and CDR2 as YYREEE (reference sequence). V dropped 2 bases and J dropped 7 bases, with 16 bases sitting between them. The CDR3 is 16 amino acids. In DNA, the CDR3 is TGTGCCAGCAGCTTTGATCAGGGATTGGGGAATTCACCCCTCCACTTT. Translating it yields CASSFDQGLGNSPLHF.

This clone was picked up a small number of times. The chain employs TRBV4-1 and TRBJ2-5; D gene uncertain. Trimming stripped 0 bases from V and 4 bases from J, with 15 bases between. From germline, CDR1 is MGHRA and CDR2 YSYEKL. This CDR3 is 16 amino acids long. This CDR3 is CASSQDPGRALETQYF. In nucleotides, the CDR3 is TGCGCCAGCAGCCAAGATCCGGGCCGGGCGCTAGAGACCCAGTACTTC.

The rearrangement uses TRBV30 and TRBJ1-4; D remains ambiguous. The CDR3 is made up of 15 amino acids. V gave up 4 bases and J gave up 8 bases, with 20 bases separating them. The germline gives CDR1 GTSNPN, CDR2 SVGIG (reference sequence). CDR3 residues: CAWTGWPNGEEKLFF. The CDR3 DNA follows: TGTGCCTGGACCGGGTGGCCAAACGGAGAGGAAAAACTGTTTTTT. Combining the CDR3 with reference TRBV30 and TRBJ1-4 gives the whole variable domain SQTIHQWPATLVQPVGSPLSLECTVEGTSNPNLYWYRQAAGRGLQLLFYSVGIGQISSEVPQNLSASRPQDRQFILSSKKLLLSDSGFYLCAWTGWPNGEEKLFFGSGTQLSVL.

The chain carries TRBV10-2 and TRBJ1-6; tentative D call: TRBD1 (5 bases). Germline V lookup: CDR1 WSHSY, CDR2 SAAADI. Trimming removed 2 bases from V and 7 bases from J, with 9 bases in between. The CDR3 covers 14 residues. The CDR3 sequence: CASSEGRDNSPLHF. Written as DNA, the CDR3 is TGCGCCAGCAGTGAGGGGAGGGACAATTCACCCCTCCACTTT.